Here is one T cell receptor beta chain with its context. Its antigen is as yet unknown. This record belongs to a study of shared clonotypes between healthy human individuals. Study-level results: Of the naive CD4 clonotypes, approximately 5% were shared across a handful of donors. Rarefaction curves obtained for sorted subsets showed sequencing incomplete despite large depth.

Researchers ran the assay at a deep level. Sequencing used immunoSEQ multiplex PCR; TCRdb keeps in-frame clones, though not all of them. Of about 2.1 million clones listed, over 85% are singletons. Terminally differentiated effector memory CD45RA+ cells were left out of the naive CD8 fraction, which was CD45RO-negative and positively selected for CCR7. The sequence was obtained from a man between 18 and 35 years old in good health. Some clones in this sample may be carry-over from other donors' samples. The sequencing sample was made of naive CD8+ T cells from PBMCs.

DNA of the CDR3: TGTGCCAGCAGCTTAGTAGGGCGGCAGGTAGGCACTGAAGCTTTCTTT. Amino acids: CASSLVGRQVGTEAFF. The chain uses TRBV7-8 and TRBJ1-1; D not resolved. With 1 base removed from V and 4 bases from J, the gap between germline ends came to 16 bases. The CDR3 totals 16 residues. Germline V gene data show CDR1 as SGHVS and CDR2 as FQNEAQ.